This T cell receptor (beta chain) was found in a study of human T cells and chemical hapten exposure. Overall study context: Patients, mostly women, had alopecia areata, alopecia totalis or alopecia universalis.

Time point described: patch test 2, 6 weeks after DPC sensitization. Treatment described: therapeutic diphenylcyclopropenone sensitization with weekly scalp DPC. From the RACE reads, TCRdb called clonotypes with MiXCR, one entry per CDR3 protein. The sample shows some 350,000 distinct CDR3 sequences, roughly 6.3% of them seen only once. The CDR3 runs 14 residues. Germline V gene lookup returns CDR1 DFQATT and CDR2 SNEGSKA (reference sequence). J was trimmed by 2 bases and V by 3 bases; bases with no gene match: 4. This clonotype was seen ten or more times. Material: whole blood, obtained in connection with sensitization to the hapten diphenylcyclopropenone (DPC). The chain combines TRBV20-1 with TRBJ1-2, with 9 positions matching TRBD1. The origin of this receptor is a woman under 30 with alopecia areata. Some clones in this sample may be carry-over from other donors' samples. CDR3 in amino acids: CSARDRGRNYGYTF. DNA of the CDR3: TGCAGTGCTAGGGACAGGGGACGGAACTATGGCTACACCTTC.